This T cell receptor beta chain was observed in a study of T-cell memory formation after mild COVID-19 (dated by TCRdb to the early 2020s). In terms of the full investigation: TCR sequence clusters from the two donors were found to be largely donor specific. T-cell clones expanding and contracting after mild COVID-19 in two donors were tracked by longitudinal TCRalpha and TCRbeta repertoire sequencing. Two young, previously healthy adult volunteers made up the cohort, one male and one female. Study-wide findings and limitations: Contracting CD4+ clones were located mainly in the CM and EM memory subsets, whereas CD8+ clones were found to be enriched in EMRA. Clones contracting from day 15 to 85 had balanced CD4/CD8 phenotypes, while a second wave expanding from day 15 to 37 was biased towards CD4+. The study covered only a couple of mild cases, and larger cohorts including severe cases with pre-infection samples were considered necessary. Some responding clones were detected in pre-infection memory, suggesting pre-existing cross-reactive memory T cells joined the SARS-CoV-2 response. The second-wave clones that peaked on day 37 were not confirmed to be SARS-CoV-2 specific.

Sequencing used an Illumina NovaSeq 6000. cDNA libraries for TCRalpha and TCRbeta were prepared by 5'RACE using constant-segment primers, with sample barcodes and unique molecular identifiers added. Trizol reagent was used to extract RNA from every sample. The libraries were amplified in two PCR steps, and the second step added a second sample barcode and Illumina TruSeq adapters. Libraries were sequenced on an Illumina NovaSeq with 2 x 150 bp paired-end reads. From the authors' description of their analysis: Reads were demultiplexed and collapsed into UMI-guided consensus sequences with migec v1.2.7. Using mixcr v2.1.11, UMI consensuses were aligned to TRA and TRB V and J templates and then assembled into clonotypes. A clonotype was counted as expanded or contracted only when both edgeR and NoisET called the clonotype significant, with the noise models trained on biological replicates. edgeR calls used a false discovery rate-adjusted p below 0.01 and a log2 fold-change threshold of 1. As an exploratory analysis of dynamics, PCA with hierarchical clustering was applied to max-normalized trajectories of the 1000 most abundant clonotypes. Separately sequenced CD4+ and CD8+ repertoires were used to assign a CD4 or CD8 phenotype to each responding clone. TCRdb redid the processing of the public reads, applying fastp at Q25 and MiXCR, and retained in-frame beta chains. Rows with a matching CDR3 protein are joined into one entry that keeps the most common DNA and genes. These V and J calls derive from TCRdb rather than the authors' analysis. The sample yields more than 300,000 distinct CDR3 sequences; roughly 15% were counted once. The ten largest clones add up to about a fifth of the sample.

PBMCs were isolated by Ficoll-Paque density gradient centrifugation. From the cysteine up to the valine, the CDR3 has a length of 9 residues. Only the CDR3 DNA stays, 27 bases, in frame from base 1. Regarding this clonotype: Its cognate antigen has yet to be identified. It has no much larger one-base neighbor in the sample; base qualities were not kept.

The receptor comes from a young man who had mild COVID-19 (a few samples of this study predate the infection). The sample titles of this study are shuffled in the database, so cell type and time point are left out; the donor was told from shared clones. The chain was built from TRBV21-1 and TRBJ2-7; TRBD1 is the table's D call, not checked against the DNA. TRBV21-1 corresponds to a pseudogene. Sequencing was done on a sample of PBMCs or a T cell subset sorted from them (not recorded which). The DNA sequence reads TGTGCCATCCCGTACGAGCAGTACGTC. This sequence encodes CAIPYEQYV.